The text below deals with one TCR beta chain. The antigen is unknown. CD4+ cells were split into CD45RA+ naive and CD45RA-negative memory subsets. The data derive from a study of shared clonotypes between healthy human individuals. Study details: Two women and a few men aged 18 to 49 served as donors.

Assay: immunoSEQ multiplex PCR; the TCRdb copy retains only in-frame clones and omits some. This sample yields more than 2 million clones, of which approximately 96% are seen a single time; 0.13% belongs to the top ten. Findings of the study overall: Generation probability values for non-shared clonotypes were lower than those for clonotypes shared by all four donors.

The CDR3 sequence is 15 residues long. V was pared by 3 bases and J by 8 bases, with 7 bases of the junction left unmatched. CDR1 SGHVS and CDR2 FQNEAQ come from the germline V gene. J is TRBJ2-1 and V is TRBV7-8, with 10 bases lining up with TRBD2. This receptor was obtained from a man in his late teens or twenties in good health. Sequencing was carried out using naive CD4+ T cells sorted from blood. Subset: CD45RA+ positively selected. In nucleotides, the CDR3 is TGTGCCAGCAGCTTTTCTAGCGGGAGCTGGGATGAGCAGTTCTTC. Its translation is CASSFSSGSWDEQFF.